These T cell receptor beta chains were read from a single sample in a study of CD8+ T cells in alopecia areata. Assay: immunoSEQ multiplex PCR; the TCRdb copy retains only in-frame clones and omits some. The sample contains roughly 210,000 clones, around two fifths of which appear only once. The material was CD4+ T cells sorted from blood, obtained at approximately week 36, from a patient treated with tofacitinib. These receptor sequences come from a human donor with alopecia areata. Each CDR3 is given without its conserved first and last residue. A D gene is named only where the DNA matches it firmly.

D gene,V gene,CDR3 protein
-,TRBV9,ASSVLDSLIYEQY
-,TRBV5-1,ASSQLRGSYNEQF
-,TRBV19,ASSIGLAPTDTQY
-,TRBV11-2,ASSLVTNIVTEAF
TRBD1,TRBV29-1,SETGAGTQY
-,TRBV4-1,ASSQHGLRDTGELL
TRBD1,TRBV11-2,ASSATGGWNYGYT
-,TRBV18,ASSPPTSDTQY
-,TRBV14,ASSQDLAGEQY
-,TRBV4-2,ASSRKTAQINYGYT
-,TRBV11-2,ASSLGWTDTQY